This T cell receptor beta chain was captured in a study of shared clonotypes between healthy human individuals. Study-wide findings and caveats: An effect of sequencing depth on clonotype sharing among donors was expected.

CDR1 is GTSNPN, CDR2 SVGIG, per germline (reference sequence). This CDR3 region has 18 residues. With V trimmed by 0 bases and J by 3 bases, 11 bases remained unmatched. About this clone: Its antigen is as yet unknown.

Those who donated, Caucasian adults without exception, all lived in Nashville, Tennessee. Produced via immunoSEQ multiplex PCR; TCRdb's table is partial and in-frame only. Of 950,000 to 1,100,000 clones listed, 65% to 80% were seen once; the top ten hold 1.4% to 1.5%. The clonotype originates from a man aged 18 to 30 in good health. Material for sequencing was memory CD4+ T cells sorted from blood. Subset meaning: CD45RA-negative fraction. This chain links TRBV30 with TRBJ2-2; TRBD2 aligns across 9 bases. The CDR3 nucleotides are TGTGCCTGGAGTGTACCCCTGAGGCGGGGGGGGTACACCGGGGAGCTGTTTTTT. Amino acids: CAWSVPLRRGGYTGELFF.